The text below deals with one TCR beta chain. The entry originates in a study of blood T cell repertoires in COVID-19. Study as a whole: Sites across the United States, Italy and Spain contributed samples from acute and convalescent COVID-19.

Assay: immunoSEQ multiplex PCR; the TCRdb copy retains only in-frame clones and omits some. In the table there are some 320,000 clones, 65% to 90% of which are singletons. Sequencing input: peripheral blood. This clonotype was obtained from a human donor in a cohort sampled during active COVID-19.

The CDR3 region is CASSLSGRGENTIYF. As DNA, the CDR3 is TGTGCCAGCAGCTTGAGTGGCAGGGGGGAAAACACCATATATTTT. V is TRBV5-6 and J is TRBJ1-3; the match to TRBD1 covers 7 bases. The V and J ends lost 1 base and 6 bases, in that order; junction bases with no gene match: 7. Germline-derived CDR1 and CDR2 are SGHDT and YYEEEE. The CDR3 covers 15 residues.